The 21 T cell receptor beta chains reported below all come from one sample, sequenced in a study of blood T cells in healthy people across ages. A second roughly 6 to 12 cycle PCR used barcoded and J-beta primers. TCRdb independently ran MiXCR on the 5' RACE reads; one entry per CDR3 protein. The data show 550,000 to 650,000 distinct CDR3 sequences, 27% seen once. The sample was also linked to a second study, of T cells of mothers and their children.

The sample taken for sequencing was blood. These receptors all come from a boy younger than 10 in good health.

This clonotype was counted between two and nine times. CDR3 sequence: CASSGGIRDYPTDTQYF. DNA for the CDR3: TGTGCCAGCAGTGGGGGGATCCGGGACTACCCCACAGATACGCAGTATTTT. The chain joins TRBV2 to TRBJ2-3; 7 positions match TRBD2. The CDR3 loop spans 17 amino acids. The V segment lost 4 bases and the J segment 2 bases; nucleotides outside the gene matches: 12. CDR1 SNHLY and CDR2 FYNNEI come from the germline V gene.

The rearrangement uses TRBV25-1 and TRBJ1-1; D possibly corresponds to TRBD1 (5 bases). The V and J ends lost 6 bases and 5 bases respectively, with 19 bases between them. Germline values: CDR1 MGHDK, CDR2 SYGVNS. The CDR3 sequence is 15 residues long. CDR3 loop: CASRKLSGHETEAFF. The CDR3 coding sequence is TGTGCCAGCAGGAAACTTTCAGGGCATGAAACTGAAGCTTTCTTT.

This clonotype came up a few times. The chain carries TRBV20-1 and TRBJ2-3; 11 positions agree with TRBD2. The CDR3 spans 15 residues. Losses at the gene ends were 3 bases for V and 3 bases for J; bases not matched to a gene: 5. The germline CDR1 and CDR2 sequences are DFQATT and SNEGSKA (reference sequence). The CDR3 region is CSASSSSGRTDTQYF. The CDR3 region has the DNA TGCAGTGCTAGCTCGTCTAGCGGGAGGACAGATACGCAGTATTTT.

Turning to this clonotype: The junction departs from germline at one end; a sequencing error may be responsible. V gene TRBV12-3 or TRBV12-4 combines with J gene TRBJ2-3; TRBD2 might be the D (6 bases). The CDR3 covers 15 residues. CDR3 residues: CASSLSGVSTDMQYF. The CDR3, as DNA: TGTGCCAGCAGTCTTAGCGGAGTTAGCACAGATATGCAGTATTTT.

This clonotype was found a few times. The chain recombines TRBV7-9 with TRBJ2-2; D is possibly TRBD1 or TRBD2 (5 bases each). From germline, CDR1 is SEHNR and CDR2 FQNEAQ (reference sequence). The CDR3 spans 15 residues. V was shortened by 7 bases and J by 8 bases, with 20 bases between the two germline ends. CDR3 nucleotide sequence: TGTGCCAGCATCCCTACCGGGACCCAAGAAGGGGAGCTGTTTTTT. Translating it yields CASIPTGTQEGELFF.

This chain joins TRBV6-1 and TRBJ1-6; D perhaps matches TRBD1 (6 bases). The CDR3 is 20 amino acids. V gave up 6 bases and J gave up 3 bases, with 27 bases separating them. The germline V gene has CDR1 MNHNS and CDR2 SASEGT. The CDR3 spells CASSRTVGAPHNLYNSPLHF. For the CDR3, the DNA is TGTGCCAGCAGCCGCACCGTGGGGGCCCCACATAACCTCTATAATTCACCCCTCCACTTT.

There are a few counts of this clonotype. The J gene is TRBJ1-4, the V gene TRBV9; D ambiguous. With 0 bases removed from V and 7 bases from J, the gap between germline ends came to 13 bases. In germline, CDR1 is SGDLS, CDR2 YYNGEE. CDR3 size: 15 residues. Here the CDR3 reads CASSVDGSKGEKLFF. Here the CDR3 DNA reads TGTGCCAGCAGCGTAGACGGATCAAAGGGTGAAAAACTGTTTTTT. Variable domain in full (rest from reference TRBV9 and TRBJ1-4): DSGVTQTPKHLITATGQRVTLRCSPRSGDLSVYWYQQSLDQGLQFLIQYYNGEERAKGNILERFSAQQFPDLHSELNLSSLELGDSALYFCASSVDGSKGEKLFFGSGTQLSVL.

V usage is TRBV3-1 and J usage is TRBJ1-5, with D perhaps TRBD1 (6 bases). The CDR3 totals 15 residues. Trimming stripped 4 bases from V and 6 bases from J, with 16 bases between. Looked up from germline, CDR1 is LGHDT and CDR2 is YNNKEL (reference sequence). This chain's CDR3 is CASSLTGGAGQPQHF. CDR3 DNA: TGTGCCAGCAGCCTCACGGGGGGGGCGGGTCAGCCCCAGCATTTT.

J is TRBJ2-5 and V is TRBV20-1; D not resolved. Germline V lookup: CDR1 DFQATT, CDR2 SNEGSKA (reference sequence). This CDR3 is 12 amino acids long. V dropped 6 bases and J dropped 3 bases, with 11 bases sitting between them. Written as DNA, the CDR3 is TGCAGTGCAAGCAACCGCAAAGAGACCCAGTACTTC. This gives the protein CSASNRKETQYF.

The chain has TRBV7-2 and TRBJ2-7; D gene ambiguous. V lost 8 bases, J lost 3 bases, and 17 bases lay in between. Germline V gene sequence: CDR1 SGHTA, CDR2 FQGNSA. This CDR3 spans 14 amino acids. This CDR3 reads CASLGGFILYEQYF. CDR3 nucleotides: TGTGCCAGCCTCGGCGGATTTATCCTCTACGAGCAGTACTTC.

This clonotype occurred a few times. This rearrangement joins TRBV7-9 to TRBJ1-3; TRBD1 matches 12 bases. The germline V gene has CDR1 SEHNR and CDR2 FQNEAQ (reference sequence). V dropped 4 bases and J dropped 4; count of bases not matched to a gene: 5. The CDR3 totals 16 residues. CDR3 sequence (DNA): TGTGCCAGCAGCTCCCGGGACAGGGGGCTCGGAAACACCATATATTTT. As protein: CASSSRDRGLGNTIYF.

The chain joins TRBV4-2 to TRBJ1-4; D ambiguous. Germline CDR1 is LGHNA and CDR2 is YNFKEQ. CDR3 length: 16 residues. Trimming left V 0 bases short and J 0 bases short, with 8 bases between. DNA for the CDR3: TGTGCCAGCAGCCAAGATCCGGCAGCAACTAATGAAAAACTGTTTTTT. It specifies CASSQDPAATNEKLFF.

The table lists this clonotype with a few counts. The rearrangement uses TRBV12-5 and TRBJ2-3; D remains ambiguous. CDR3 length: 16 residues. The V end was cut by 4 bases, the J end by 4 bases, with 18 bases between. CDR1 is LGHNT, CDR2 FRNRAP, per germline. The CDR3 is CASGSPPGVAADTQYF. DNA of the CDR3: TGTGCTAGTGGTTCCCCCCCAGGAGTTGCGGCAGATACGCAGTATTTT.

The chain couples TRBV20-1 to TRBJ1-2; 8 bases agree with TRBD1. J was trimmed by 4 bases and V by 5 bases; bases with no gene match: 6. The germline V gene has CDR1 DFQATT and CDR2 SNEGSKA (reference sequence). This CDR3 region has 13 residues. This chain's CDR3 is CSASGTGAYGYTF. CDR3 bases: TGCAGTGCTTCCGGGACAGGAGCCTATGGCTACACCTTC.

This sequence joins TRBV7-9 and TRBJ2-4; 9 nucleotides line up with TRBD2. J was trimmed by 6 bases and V by 6 bases; bases with no gene match: 9. This CDR3 is 15 amino acids long. The V gene's germline CDR1 is SEHNR and CDR2 FQNEAQ (reference sequence). The CDR3 region is CASSPAVSGRNIQYF. CDR3 nucleotide sequence: TGTGCCAGCAGTCCGGCCGTTAGCGGGAGAAACATTCAGTACTTC. The entire variable domain, with the rest obtained from reference TRBV7-9 and TRBJ2-4, is as follows: DTGVSQNPRHKITKRGQNVTFRCDPISEHNRLYWYRQTLGQGPEFLTYFQNEAQLEKSRLLSDRFSAERPKGSFSTLEIQRTEQGDSAMYLCASSPAVSGRNIQYFGAGTRLSVL.

The chain recombines TRBV14 with TRBJ2-1; possible D gene TRBD2, 6 bases. The V gene's germline CDR1 is SGHDN and CDR2 FVKESK. The V end lost 5 bases, the J end lost 10 bases, and 27 bases lay between the germline ends. This CDR3 has 17 residues. CDR3 sequence (DNA): TGTGCCAGCAGCTCTACTTTCGGGAGAGCCTCGTGGGGGGAGCAGTTCTTC. Translated, it gives CASSSTFGRASWGEQFF.

This clonotype has only a few counts. The rearrangement links TRBV7-2 to TRBJ2-1, with 7 bases lining up with TRBD2. This CDR3 has 16 residues. The germline V gene encodes CDR1 SGHTA and CDR2 FQGNSA. V shed 5 bases and J 0 bases; nucleotides not matched to a gene: 7. CDR3 sequence: CASSRAWGGSYNEQFF. In DNA form, the CDR3 reads TGTGCCAGCAGCCGGGCGTGGGGGGGCTCCTACAATGAGCAGTTCTTC. The full variable domain, rest sourced from reference TRBV7-2 and TRBJ2-1, is GAGVSQSPSNKVTEKGKDVELRCDPISGHTALYWYRQSLGQGLEFLIYFQGNSAPDKSGLPSDRFSAERTGGSVSTLTIQRTQQEDSAVYLCASSRAWGGSYNEQFFGPGTRLTVL.

V and J are TRBV28 and TRBJ1-4; D remains unclear. The CDR3 length is 12 residues. Germline V gives CDR1 MDHEN, CDR2 SYDVKM. Trimming pared 6 bases from V and 6 bases from J, leaving 8 bases between. CDR3 in DNA: TGTGCCAGCAGCATTCGGGATGAAAAACTGTTTTTT. Translated: CASSIRDEKLFF.

This clonotype was found a few times. V is TRBV29-1 and J is TRBJ2-7, with 16 nucleotides matching TRBD2. V lost 3 bases and J lost 5; bases outside the gene matches: 4. The CDR3 is 15 amino acids. CDR1 is SQVTM and CDR2 is ANQGSEA in the germline V gene. In DNA form, the CDR3 reads TGCAGCGTTGAGGGACTAGCGGGGGGGTTGAACGAGCAGTACTTC. It is translated as CSVEGLAGGLNEQYF.

There are many counts of this clonotype. One end of the junction does not line up with germline, which may come from a read error. This CDR3 is CASSSGQNTEAFF. The CDR3 DNA is TGTGCCAGCAGCTCGGGACAGAACACTGAAGCTTTCTTT. The chain recombines TRBV5-1 with TRBJ1-1; possibly TRBD1 for D (6 bases). CDR3 length: 13 amino acids. CDR1 is SGHRS and CDR2 is YFSETQ in the germline V gene.

V usage is TRBV12-3 or TRBV12-4 and J usage is TRBJ2-5; the D is unclear. The CDR3 length is 14 residues. The V gene lost 3 bases and the J gene lost 5 bases, with 13 bases spanning the gap. The CDR3 sequence is CASSLRTRTETQYF. For the CDR3, the DNA is TGTGCCAGCAGTTTGCGGACCAGGACGGAGACCCAGTACTTC.